This entry lists 27 T cell receptor beta chains sequenced from one sample in a study of shared clonotypes between healthy human individuals (dated by TCRdb to between 2020 and 2021). CD8 naive samples consisted of CD45RO-negative cells that were positively selected for CCR7, yielding a CD45RA+CCR7+ population without TemRA cells. Receptor libraries were prepared by the immunoSEQ multiplex PCR assay. Not all clones reach the TCRdb copy of this immuneACCESS table, which keeps in-frame sequences only. Checked studies attribute under half of the gap to unresolved V genes and leave the rest unexplained. Here the sample has around 2,000,000 clones; more than 85% occur a single time. The biggest ten clones account for about 1.8% of the sample. Input material: naive CD8+ T cells from PBMCs. The sample's cell subset or site label, decoded: CD45RA+CCR7+. The source is a man aged 18-30 years in good health. Some clones in this sample may be carry-over from other donors' samples.

J is TRBJ2-7 and V is TRBV29-1; 7 bases are a match to TRBD1. Germline V CDR1 and CDR2: SQVTM, ANQGSEA. After removal of 5 bases from V and 2 bases from J, the junction contained 3 bases not matched to a gene. CDR3 size: 12 residues. The CDR3 DNA follows: TGCAGCGTTTGGACAGGAGCCTACGAGCAGTACTTC. As protein: CSVWTGAYEQYF.

CDR3 sequence: CASSLAGTIGSKSNQPQHF. The CDR3 DNA reads as TGTGCCAGCAGCTTAGCCGGGACAATTGGGTCGAAGAGCAATCAGCCCCAGCATTTT. The V and J genes are TRBV7-8 and TRBJ1-5; maybe TRBD1 (6 bases). The germline gives CDR1 SGHVS, CDR2 FQNEAQ. Between the trimmed V and J ends, which lost 0 bases and 1 base, there was a span of 19 bases. The CDR3 contains 19 residues.

The rearrangement uses TRBV9 and TRBJ2-1; TRBD2 might be the D (6 bases). The CDR3 runs 13 residues. Germline V gives CDR1 SGDLS, CDR2 YYNGEE. Trimming cost V 2 bases and J 8 bases, with 11 bases left between them. This chain's CDR3 is CASSVGGTDEQFF. The CDR3 DNA is TGTGCCAGCAGCGTGGGCGGGACGGATGAGCAGTTCTTC.

V usage is TRBV10-1 and J usage is TRBJ2-7; D gene ambiguous. Germline-derived CDR1 and CDR2 are WNHNN and SYGVQD (reference sequence). Trimming shortened V by 2 bases and J by 3 bases, and 17 bases separated the two germline ends. The CDR3 has 16 residues. The CDR3 is CASSELPPGPNYEQYF. The CDR3 DNA reads as TGCGCCAGCAGTGAGCTACCGCCAGGCCCAAACTACGAGCAGTACTTC.

The CDR3 DNA is TGCGCCAGCAGCCGGGCCCCAGGGGCTGGGGCCAACGTCCTGACTTTC. This gives the protein CASSRAPGAGANVLTF. The V gene is TRBV4-1, the J gene TRBJ2-6; a weak D match, TRBD1 (6 bases). V shed 4 bases and J shed 2 bases, with 12 bases lying between them. The CDR3 sequence is 16 residues long. Germline V lookup: CDR1 MGHRA, CDR2 YSYEKL.

This chain uses TRBV28 with TRBJ2-2; 9 nucleotides line up with TRBD2. The CDR3 length is 18 residues. V was clipped by 2 bases and J by 4 bases; unmatched bases: 11. Germline lookup yields CDR1 MDHEN and CDR2 SYDVKM. CDR3 region: CASSLELREGRSTGELFF. Written as DNA, the CDR3 is TGTGCCAGCAGTTTAGAGTTGCGGGAGGGCCGATCCACCGGGGAGCTGTTTTTT. Full variable domain (remainder filled in from reference TRBV28 and TRBJ2-2): DVKVTQSSRYLVKRTGEKVFLECVQDMDHENMFWYRQDPGLGLRLIYFSYDVKMKEKGDIPEGYSVSREKKERFSLILESASTNQTSMYLCASSLELREGRSTGELFFGEGSRLTVL.

The rearrangement links TRBV27 to TRBJ1-1; 8 positions match TRBD1. Germline V gives CDR1 MNHEY, CDR2 SMNVEV (reference sequence). The CDR3 loop spans 13 amino acids. V trimming: 6 bases; J trimming: 6 bases; junction bases outside the gene matches: 6. CDR3 residues: CASSQGAASEAFF. As DNA, the CDR3 is TGTGCCAGCAGCCAGGGGGCGGCCTCTGAAGCTTTCTTT.

The J gene is TRBJ1-2, the V gene TRBV15; possible D gene TRBD1, 5 bases. There are 18 residues in the CDR3. Germline lookup yields CDR1 LNHNV and CDR2 YYDKDF (reference sequence). V was trimmed by 1 base and J by 0 bases, leaving 18 bases between them. CDR3 coding DNA: TGTGCCACCAGCAGAGGGGACGCTACGTCCGCTGCTAACTATGGCTACACCTTC. It yields the protein CATSRGDATSAANYGYTF.

This clone showed up just once. This chain connects TRBV19 to TRBJ2-1; 8 bases agree with TRBD1. The ends lost 6 bases at V and 3 bases at J; junction bases unmatched: 7. There are 15 residues in the CDR3. Germline V gene lookup returns CDR1 LNHDA and CDR2 SQIVND (reference sequence). The CDR3 reads CASRVDRAGYNEQFF. The CDR3 nucleotides read TGTGCCAGTAGGGTGGACAGGGCCGGCTACAATGAGCAGTTCTTC. Filled out from reference TRBV19 and TRBJ2-1, the complete variable domain reads DGGITQSPKYLFRKEGQNVTLSCEQNLNHDAMYWYRQDPGQGLRLIYYSQIVNDFQKGDIAEGYSVSREKKESFPLTVTSAQKNPTAFYLCASRVDRAGYNEQFFGPGTRLTVL.

The chain recombines TRBV4-2 with TRBJ2-1; D is perhaps TRBD1 or TRBD2 (5 bases each). Germline V gene data show CDR1 as LGHNA and CDR2 as YNFKEQ. The CDR3 runs to 15 residues. V was trimmed by 0 bases and J by 8 bases, leaving 14 bases between them. The CDR3 nucleotides read TGTGCCAGCAGCCAAGATTGGCAGGGACGGGATGAGCAGTTCTTC. It specifies CASSQDWQGRDEQFF.

This clone was observed a single time. V is TRBV6-1 and J is TRBJ1-3; weak D call: TRBD1 (5 bases). CDR1 and CDR2 from the germline V gene are MNHNS and SASEGT. This CDR3 contains 14 residues. V was shortened by 4 bases and J by 3 bases, with 10 bases between the two germline ends. The CDR3 here is CASSVIGDGNTIYF. In DNA, the CDR3 is TGTGCCAGCAGTGTAATAGGGGATGGAAACACCATATATTTT.

This chain links TRBV27 with TRBJ2-5; 7 bases match TRBD2. CDR1 is MNHEY and CDR2 is SMNVEV in the germline V gene (reference sequence). The CDR3 covers 13 residues. Trimming removed 6 bases from V and 5 bases from J; junction bases left unmatched: 6. Written as DNA, the CDR3 is TGTGCCAGCAGCCATGGAGCGGGGGAGACCCAGTACTTC. Protein sequence: CASSHGAGETQYF.

In its sample, this clone was seen once. The chain links TRBV7-9 to TRBJ2-3; D remains ambiguous. V was trimmed by 5 bases and J by 1 base, leaving 7 bases between them. The CDR3 is 13 amino acids. Per the germline V gene, CDR1 is SEHNR and CDR2 is FQNEAQ (reference sequence). The CDR3: CASSGTGTDTQYF. CDR3 sequence (DNA): TGTGCCAGCAGCGGTACGGGCACAGATACGCAGTATTTT. Combining the CDR3 with reference TRBV7-9 and TRBJ2-3 gives the whole variable domain DTGVSQNPRHKITKRGQNVTFRCDPISEHNRLYWYRQTLGQGPEFLTYFQNEAQLEKSRLLSDRFSAERPKGSFSTLEIQRTEQGDSAMYLCASSGTGTDTQYFGPGTRLTVL.

The count of this clone is one. A single base separates this from a much larger clone, so it may be a read error. J is TRBJ1-1 and V is TRBV28; no reliable D call. Per the germline V gene, CDR1 is MDHEN and CDR2 is SYDVKM. CDR3 length: 11 amino acids. The V end lost 3 bases, the J end lost 4 bases, and 3 bases lay between the germline ends. The CDR3 loop is CASSLTTEAFF. The DNA for the CDR3 is TGTGCCAGCAGTTTGACCACTGAAGCTTTCTTT.

The chain employs TRBV7-2 and TRBJ2-3; 9 nucleotides line up with TRBD2. The junction had 13 bases not matched to a gene; V was cut back by 5 bases and J by 1 base. CDR3 length: 18 residues. Germline-derived CDR1 and CDR2 are SGHTA and FQGNSA. The CDR3 protein is CASSNHSPGLAGTDTQYF. The CDR3 region has the DNA TGTGCCAGCAGCAATCACTCCCCGGGACTAGCTGGCACAGATACGCAGTATTTT.

The chain uses TRBV7-3 and TRBJ2-3; 8 bases map to TRBD2. Germline V gives CDR1 SGHTA, CDR2 FQGTGA. The V and J ends lost 0 bases and 6 bases, in that order; junction bases with no gene match: 8. This CDR3 has 16 amino acids. CDR3: CASSLTPTSEDDTQYF. CDR3 DNA sequence: TGTGCCAGCAGCTTAACCCCGACTAGCGAAGACGATACGCAGTATTTT.

The CDR3 sequence is CASSQEVAYNEQFF. CDR3 sequence (DNA): TGCGCCAGCAGCCAAGAGGTTGCTTACAATGAGCAGTTCTTC. V usage is TRBV4-3 and J usage is TRBJ2-1; D is uncertain. Trimming removed 0 bases from V and 4 bases from J, with 7 bases in between. The CDR3 runs 14 residues. Looked up from germline, CDR1 is LGHNA and CDR2 is YSLEER.

The chain is built from TRBV29-1 and TRBJ2-7; 7 positions agree with TRBD1. CDR3 length equals 12 residues. Germline assignment: CDR1 SQVTM and CDR2 ANQGSEA. With V trimmed by 6 bases and J by 6 bases, 8 bases remained unmatched. The CDR3 spells CSVLGGFGEQYF. As DNA, the CDR3 is TGCAGCGTGCTAGGGGGCTTTGGCGAGCAGTACTTC.

On this clone itself: Other DNA sequences in this sample translate to the same CDR3. V is TRBV7-8 and J is TRBJ2-7, with D perhaps given as TRBD1 or TRBD2 (5 bases each). V gave up 0 bases and J gave up 3 bases, with 9 bases separating them. CDR3 length: 14 amino acids. The V gene's germline CDR1 is SGHVS and CDR2 FQNEAQ. In nucleotides, the CDR3 is TGTGCCAGCAGCTTAGCAGGGGAGAGCTACGAGCAGTACTTC. Translation gives CASSLAGESYEQYF.

This clone was counted a single time. CDR3 in amino acids: CSVELENRLAANEQFF. CDR3 sequence (DNA): TGCAGCGTTGAATTGGAGAATCGTCTAGCGGCCAATGAGCAGTTCTTC. The J gene is TRBJ2-1, the V gene TRBV29-1; 7 bases agree with TRBD2. The germline CDR1 and CDR2 sequences are SQVTM and ANQGSEA. This CDR3 spans 16 amino acids. The trim removed 2 bases at V and 6 bases at J, leaving 13 bases unmatched.

V is TRBV9 and J is TRBJ2-1; D gene ambiguous. Germline V gene sequence: CDR1 SGDLS, CDR2 YYNGEE. V lost 7 bases and J 3 bases, leaving 14 bases between the germline ends. This CDR3 is built from 14 residues. For the CDR3, the DNA is TGTGCCAGCGGTCCACCGACTGACTACAATGAGCAGTTCTTC. Residues: CASGPPTDYNEQFF.

The rearrangement links TRBV6-4 to TRBJ1-2; 8 bases map to TRBD1. The CDR3 sequence is 15 residues long. Germline V CDR1 and CDR2: MRHNA, SNTAGT. The V segment lost 3 bases and the J segment 7 bases; nucleotides outside the gene matches: 10. In DNA, the CDR3 is TGTGCCAGCAGTGAAGTGGGGACAGGTTCGCGTGGCTACACCTTC. Protein sequence: CASSEVGTGSRGYTF.

This clone was seen a single time. This rearrangement joins TRBV19 to TRBJ1-2; D is undetermined. The germline V and J ends were trimmed by 2 bases and 8 bases, with 18 bases remaining between them. Germline values: CDR1 LNHDA, CDR2 SQIVND (reference sequence). The CDR3 covers 15 residues. The CDR3 spells CASSISPDSLGGYTF. The CDR3 nucleotides are TGTGCCAGTAGTATATCGCCGGACTCATTGGGCGGCTACACCTTC.

Notes on this clone: Other DNA variants within this sample encode the same CDR3. The chain is built from TRBV28 and TRBJ1-1; D may be TRBD1 (6 bases). The V gene's germline CDR1 is MDHEN and CDR2 SYDVKM. CDR3 length: 14 residues. Trimming removed 6 bases at V and 2 bases at J, with 13 bases between. Here the CDR3 reads CASRFRGGNTEAFF. The CDR3 nucleotides read TGTGCCAGCAGGTTCCGGGGGGGCAACACTGAAGCTTTCTTT. The variable domain in full, completed from reference TRBV28 and TRBJ1-1, reads DVKVTQSSRYLVKRTGEKVFLECVQDMDHENMFWYRQDPGLGLRLIYFSYDVKMKEKGDIPEGYSVSREKKERFSLILESASTNQTSMYLCASRFRGGNTEAFFGQGTRLTVV.

The rearrangement links TRBV27 to TRBJ2-6; no reliable D call. CDR3 size: 14 residues. Between the trimmed V and J ends, which lost 10 bases and 0 bases, there was a span of 10 bases. The germline V gene encodes CDR1 MNHEY and CDR2 SMNVEV (reference sequence). In DNA form, the CDR3 reads TGTGCCAAAATTTTGGACTCTGGGGCCAACGTCCTGACTTTC. Translation gives CAKILDSGANVLTF.

This clone has a handful of counts. This chain links TRBV19 with TRBJ2-2; 10 bases align to TRBD2. The CDR3 loop spans 15 amino acids. The trim removed 7 bases at V and 6 bases at J, leaving 8 bases unmatched. Germline V CDR1 and CDR2: LNHDA, SQIVND (reference sequence). This CDR3 is CASTGGLAKAGELFF. CDR3 DNA: TGTGCCAGTACTGGGGGACTAGCGAAGGCCGGGGAGCTGTTTTTT.

The gene calls are TRBV5-4 and TRBJ2-6; perhaps D is TRBD1 or TRBD2 (5 bases each). Germline-derived CDR1 and CDR2 are SGHNT and YYREEE (reference sequence). The germline V and J ends were trimmed by 3 bases and 0 bases, with 19 bases remaining between them. The CDR3 is 19 amino acids. The CDR3 loop reads CASSSFEGSGHSGANVLTF. In nucleotides, the CDR3 is TGTGCCAGCAGCTCCTTTGAGGGATCAGGGCACTCTGGGGCCAACGTCCTGACTTTC.